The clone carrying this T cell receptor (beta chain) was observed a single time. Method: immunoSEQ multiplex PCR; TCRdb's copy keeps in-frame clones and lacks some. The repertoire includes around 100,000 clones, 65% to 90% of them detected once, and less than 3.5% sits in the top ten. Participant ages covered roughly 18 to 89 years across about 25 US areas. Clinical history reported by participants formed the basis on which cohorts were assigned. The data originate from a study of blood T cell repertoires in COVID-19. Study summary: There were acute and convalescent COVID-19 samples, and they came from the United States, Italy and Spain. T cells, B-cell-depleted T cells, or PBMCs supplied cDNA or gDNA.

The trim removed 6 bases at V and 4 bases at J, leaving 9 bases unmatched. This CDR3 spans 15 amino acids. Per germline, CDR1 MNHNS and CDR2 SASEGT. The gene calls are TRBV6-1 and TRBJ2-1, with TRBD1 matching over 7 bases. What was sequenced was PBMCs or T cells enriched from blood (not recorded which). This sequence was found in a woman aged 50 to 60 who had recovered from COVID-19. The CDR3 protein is CASRQNRGPYNEQFF. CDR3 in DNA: TGTGCCAGCAGACAGAACAGGGGACCTTACAATGAGCAGTTCTTC.